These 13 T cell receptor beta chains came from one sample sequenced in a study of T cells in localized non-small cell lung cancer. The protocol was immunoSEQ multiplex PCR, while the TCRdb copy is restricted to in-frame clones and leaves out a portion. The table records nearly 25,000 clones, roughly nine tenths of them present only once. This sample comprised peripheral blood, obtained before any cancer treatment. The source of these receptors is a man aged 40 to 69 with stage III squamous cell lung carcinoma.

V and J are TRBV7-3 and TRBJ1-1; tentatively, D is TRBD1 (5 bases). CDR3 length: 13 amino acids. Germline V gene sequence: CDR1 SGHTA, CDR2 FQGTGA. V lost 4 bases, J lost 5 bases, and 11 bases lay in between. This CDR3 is CASSSQGGTEAFF. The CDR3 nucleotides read TGTGCCAGCAGCTCGCAGGGTGGAACTGAAGCTTTCTTT.

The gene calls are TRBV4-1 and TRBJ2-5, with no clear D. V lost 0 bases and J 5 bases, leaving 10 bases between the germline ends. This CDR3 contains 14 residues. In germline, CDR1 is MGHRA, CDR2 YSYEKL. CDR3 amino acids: CASSQDPSGETQYF. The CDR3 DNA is TGCGCCAGCAGCCAAGATCCGTCGGGCGAGACCCAGTACTTC.

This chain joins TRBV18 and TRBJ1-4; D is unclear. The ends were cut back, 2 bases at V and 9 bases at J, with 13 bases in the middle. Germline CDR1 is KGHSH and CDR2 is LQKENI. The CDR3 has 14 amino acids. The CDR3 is CASSPASATKKLFF. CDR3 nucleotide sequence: TGTGCCAGCTCACCAGCTTCCGCAACCAAAAAACTGTTTTTT.

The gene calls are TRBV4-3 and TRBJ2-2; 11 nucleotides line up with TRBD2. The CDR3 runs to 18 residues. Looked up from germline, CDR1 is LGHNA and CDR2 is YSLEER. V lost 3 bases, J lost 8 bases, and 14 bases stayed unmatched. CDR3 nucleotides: TGCGCCAGCAGCCAGGGCCTTAGTAGCGGGGGGGCCCTTGGGGAGCTGTTTTTT. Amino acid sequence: CASSQGLSSGGALGELFF.

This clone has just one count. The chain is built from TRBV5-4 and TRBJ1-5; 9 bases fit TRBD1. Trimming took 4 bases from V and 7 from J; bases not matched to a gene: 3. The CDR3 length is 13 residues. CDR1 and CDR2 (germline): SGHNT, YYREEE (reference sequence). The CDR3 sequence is CASSRQGEQPQHF. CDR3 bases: TGTGCCAGCAGCAGACAGGGGGAGCAGCCCCAGCATTTT. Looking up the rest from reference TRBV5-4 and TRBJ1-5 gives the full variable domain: ETGVTQSPTHLIKTRGQQVTLRCSSQSGHNTVSWYQQALGQGPQFIFQYYREEENGRGNFPPRFSGLQFPNYSSELNVNALELDDSALYLCASSRQGEQPQHFGDGTRLSIL.

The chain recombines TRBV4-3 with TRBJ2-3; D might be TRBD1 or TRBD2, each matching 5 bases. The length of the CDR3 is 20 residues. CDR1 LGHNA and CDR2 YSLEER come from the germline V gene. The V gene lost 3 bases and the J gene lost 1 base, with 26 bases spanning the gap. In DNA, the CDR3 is TGCGCCAGCAGCCAGAGGGGCGTGAGTAGAGAACGGAGGCGCACAGATACGCAGTATTTT. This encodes CASSQRGVSRERRRTDTQYF.

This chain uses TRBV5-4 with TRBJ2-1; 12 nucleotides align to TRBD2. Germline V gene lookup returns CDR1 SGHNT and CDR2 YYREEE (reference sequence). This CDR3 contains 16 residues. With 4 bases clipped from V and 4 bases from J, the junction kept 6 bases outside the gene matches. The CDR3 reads CASSARTSGTYNEQFF. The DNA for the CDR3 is TGTGCCAGCAGCGCCCGGACTAGCGGGACGTACAATGAGCAGTTCTTC.

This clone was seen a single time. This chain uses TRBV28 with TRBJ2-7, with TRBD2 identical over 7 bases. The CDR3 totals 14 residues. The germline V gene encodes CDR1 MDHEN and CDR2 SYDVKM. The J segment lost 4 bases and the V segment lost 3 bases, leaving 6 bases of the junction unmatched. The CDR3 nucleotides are TGTGCCAGCAGTTTGACTAGCCAGCTATACGAGCAGTACTTC. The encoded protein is CASSLTSQLYEQYF.

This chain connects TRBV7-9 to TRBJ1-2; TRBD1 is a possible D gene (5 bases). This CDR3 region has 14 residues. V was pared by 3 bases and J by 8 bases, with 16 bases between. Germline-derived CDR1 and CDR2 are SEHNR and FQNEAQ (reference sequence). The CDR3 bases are TGTGCCAGCAGCTTGTCCCGGGACGGGAGAGGCTACACCTTC. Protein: CASSLSRDGRGYTF.

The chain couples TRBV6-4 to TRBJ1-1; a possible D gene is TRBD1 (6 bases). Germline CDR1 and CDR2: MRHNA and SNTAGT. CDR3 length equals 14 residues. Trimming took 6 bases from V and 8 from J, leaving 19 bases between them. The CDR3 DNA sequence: TGTGCCAGCAGGGGAGGGGGGGTTGAGACCGAAGCTTTCTTT. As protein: CASRGGGVETEAFF.

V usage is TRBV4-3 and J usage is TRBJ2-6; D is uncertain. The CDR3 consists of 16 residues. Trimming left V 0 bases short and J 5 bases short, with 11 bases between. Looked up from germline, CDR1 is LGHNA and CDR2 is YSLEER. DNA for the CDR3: TGCGCCAGCAGCCAAGAAGTCGGTCGGCGGGCCAACGTCCTGACTTTC. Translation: CASSQEVGRRANVLTF.

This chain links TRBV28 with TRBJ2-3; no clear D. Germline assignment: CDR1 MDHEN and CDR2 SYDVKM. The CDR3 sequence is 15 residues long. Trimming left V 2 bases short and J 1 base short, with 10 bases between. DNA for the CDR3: TGTGCCAGCAGTTTAGGGCGTTGGGGCACAGATACGCAGTATTTT. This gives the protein CASSLGRWGTDTQYF.

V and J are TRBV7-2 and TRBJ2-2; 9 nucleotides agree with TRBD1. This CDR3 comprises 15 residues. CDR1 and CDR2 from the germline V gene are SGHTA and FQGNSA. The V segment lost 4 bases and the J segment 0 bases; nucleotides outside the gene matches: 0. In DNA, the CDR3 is TGTGCCAGCAGCTGGACAGGGGCGAACACCGGGGAGCTGTTTTTT. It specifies CASSWTGANTGELFF.